One T cell receptor beta chain is described in this entry. The antigen is not known. This entry belongs to a study of OX40 agonist ivuxolimab in advanced cancers. Regarding the study as a whole: Low normalized T-cell clonal expansion was also seen in some nonresponders.

Germline V gene sequence: CDR1 LNHDA, CDR2 SQIVND (reference sequence). Trimming at V came to 5 bases and at J to 1 base, leaving 15 bases not matched to a gene. The CDR3 sequence is 19 residues long. The repertoire was sequenced with immunoSEQ multiplex PCR; TCRdb's copy has only in-frame clones and lacks some. Here the sample spans 45,000 to 70,000 clones, around 83% being singletons. The chain carries TRBV19 and TRBJ1-1, with 11 nucleotides matching TRBD1. This receptor was obtained from an adult with an advanced solid tumor such as melanoma, head and neck, liver or kidney cancer. The sequencing used CD4+ or CD8+ T cells sorted from blood, collected in a trial of the OX40 agonist ivuxolimab. The DNA for the CDR3 is TGTGCCAGTAGTTCAGATGCGGACAGGGGGCTTTATTGGAACACTGAAGCTTTCTTT. It yields the protein CASSSDADRGLYWNTEAFF.